Listed below are T cell receptor beta chains from one sample, sequenced in a study of T cells in Graves' hyperthyroidism and ophthalmopathy. Via MiXCR, TCRdb re-called the multiplex PCR reads, giving one row per CDR3 protein. The sample yields more than 350,000 distinct CDR3 sequences, about 14% seen once. Sequences were obtained from blood. The source of these receptors is a woman under 40 with Graves' ophthalmopathy. CDR3s include the opening cysteine and the closing phenylalanine or tryptophan. A D gene is named only where the DNA matches it firmly. Size is stated for part of the rows, as once, few or many counts, or as a class when the clone is expanded.

TRBJ2-4 TRBV7-9 . many TGTGCCAGCAGCTTGACAGGTTATCAGTACTTC CASSLTGYQYF
TRBJ2-1 TRBV11-3 TRBD1 many TGTGCCAGCAGCAGTAGACAGGGGCGAAATGAGCAGTTCTTC CASSSRQGRNEQFF
TRBJ2-1 TRBV7-2 TRBD2 many TGTGCCAGCAGCAAGCCGGGACTAGCGGGAGAGCAGTTCTTC CASSKPGLAGEQFF
TRBJ2-1 TRBV11-2 TRBD2 many TGTGCCAGCAGCTTAGAACCGGGGGGGTACAATGAGCAGTTCTTC CASSLEPGGYNEQFF
TRBJ2-7 TRBV5-1 TRBD1 many TGCGCCAGCAGCTTGCAAGGACAGGTCAACCACGAGCAGTACTTC CASSLQGQVNHEQYF
TRBJ2-2 TRBV7-3 . many TGTGCCAGCAGCTTAAACGCCGGGGAGCTGTTTTTT CASSLNAGELFF
TRBJ1-4 TRBV7-9 . many TGTGCCAGCAGCCCAGCTGGGGCTAGCCGAGGTGTCGAAAAACTGTTTTTT CASSPAGASRGVEKLFF
TRBJ1-6 TRBV28 TRBD1 many TGTGCCAGCAGTTGGACAGGGGGCGATTCACCCCTCCACTTT CASSWTGGDSPLHF
TRBJ1-5 TRBV7-9 TRBD1 few TGTGCCAGCAGCGTGACAGGGGGCCCTAACCAGCCCCAGCATTTT CASSVTGGPNQPQHF
TRBJ1-1 TRBV20-1 . many TGCAGTGCTCCCGAAGAGGGCCTGAACACTGAAGCTTTCTTT CSAPEEGLNTEAFF
TRBJ2-7 TRBV7-2 TRBD1 many TGTGCCAGCAGGGGGGACAGGCCCTACGAGCAGTACTTC CASRGDRPYEQYF
TRBJ1-6 TRBV5-4 . once TGTGCCAGCAGCGGGGGAGGGGACTCTTCACCCCTCCACTTT CASSGGGDSSPLHF
TRBJ2-2 TRBV12-3/TRBV12-4 TRBD1 many TGTGCCAGCATAACAGAGGGGGCCCTCGGCACCGGGGAGCTGTTTTTT CASITEGALGTGELFF
TRBJ1-1 TRBV13 TRBD1 many TGTGCCAGCAGCTCTAGACAGGGGGCGGTGAACACTGAAGCTTTCTTT CASSSRQGAVNTEAFF
TRBJ2-7 TRBV15 TRBD1 many TGTGCCACCAGCAGAAGAGGGGGCTTGGAGCAGTACTTC CATSRRGGLEQYF
TRBJ2-1 TRBV30 . many TGTGCCTGGAGTGTGGGCGGGGTCTCCTACAATGAGCAGTTCTTC CAWSVGGVSYNEQFF
TRBJ2-4 TRBV28 . many TGTGCCAGCAGTGGACGTGGTTTGCGGTCCGCAGGGTTATTCTACATTCAGTACTTC CASSGRGLRSAGLFYIQYF
TRBJ2-1 TRBV7-9 . many TGTGCCAGCAGGATAGTGCCCAGTGGGAGTGAGCAGTTCTTC CASRIVPSGSEQFF
TRBJ1-1 TRBV5-1 . many TGCGCCAGCAGCCAAACAAAGGGGAACACTGAAGCTTTCTTT CASSQTKGNTEAFF
TRBJ2-2 TRBV27 TRBD2 many TGTGCCAGCAGCCGGAGGGGGACTAGTACCGGGGAGCTGTTTTTT CASSRRGTSTGELFF
TRBJ1-5 TRBV6-1 . . TGTGCCAGCAGTGATTGGGGTCAGCCCCAGCATTTT CASSDWGQPQHF
TRBJ2-7 TRBV5-1 TRBD1 . TGCGCCAGCAGCTTGACTTTTCAAGGGACAGGGGTGGGCGAGCAGTACTTC CASSLTFQGTGVGEQYF
TRBJ1-2 TRBV19 TRBD1 . TGTGCCAGTAGACCGGGACAGGGGGCATCTAACTATGGCTACACCTTC CASRPGQGASNYGYTF
TRBJ1-2 TRBV6-1 . many TGTGCCAGCAGGGGAATGACAGGTCGCTTCTATGGCTACACCTTC CASRGMTGRFYGYTF
TRBJ2-3 TRBV12-3/TRBV12-4 TRBD1 many TGTGCCAGCTCTCGGACAGGGGAGGGGACAGATACGCAGTATTTT CASSRTGEGTDTQYF
TRBJ2-1 TRBV28 . many TGTGCCAGCAGTTTCGGGGTCGGCGGGTACAATGAGCAGTTCTTC CASSFGVGGYNEQFF
TRBJ1-2 TRBV20-1 . few TGCAGTGCTAGGTCTTTCGAGGACAGAAACGAACTTACCTATGGCTACACCTTC CSARSFEDRNELTYGYTF
TRBJ1-1 TRBV7-9 TRBD1 many TGTGCCAGCAGCTCCGACAGGGGAAAGAAGGGAGCTTTCTTT CASSSDRGKKGAFF
TRBJ1-1 TRBV20-1 . many TGCAGTGCCGCAGGGGACCCTGCTGAAGCTTTCTTT CSAAGDPAEAFF
TRBJ1-1 TRBV5-8 . many TGTGCCATCGTACAATTTACCGGGACTGACGACGTGAACACTGAAGCTTTCTTT CAIVQFTGTDDVNTEAFF
TRBJ1-2 TRBV13 . many TGTGCCAGCAGCTTAGAAGTAACTGGCTACACCTTC CASSLEVTGYTF
TRBJ1-6 TRBV9 . few TGTGCCAGCAGCGTCTCGAGCTCCTATAATTCACCCCTCCACTTT CASSVSSSYNSPLHF
TRBJ2-1 TRBV7-6 TRBD2 many TGTGCCAGCAGCTTTAGCGGGGGGTTTAATGAGCAGTTCTTC CASSFSGGFNEQFF
TRBJ1-4 TRBV28 TRBD1 many TGTGCCAGCAGTTTATATCCCCGCGGACAGGATGAAAAACTGTTTTTT CASSLYPRGQDEKLFF
TRBJ1-4 TRBV20-1 TRBD1 few TGCAGTGCTAGTAGCCTACCGGGACAGCTTAATGAAAAACTGTTTTTT CSASSLPGQLNEKLFF
TRBJ1-2 TRBV30 . many TGTGCCCCGACTTTTTCCCCCCTTTATAACTATGGCTACACCTTC CAPTFSPLYNYGYTF
TRBJ2-1 TRBV2 TRBD1 many TGTGCCAGCAGGGGGCCCCGGGACAGGGGTCCCCTATCCTCCTACAATGAGCAGTTCTTC CASRGPRDRGPLSSYNEQFF
TRBJ2-7 TRBV10-3 TRBD1 many TGTGCCATCAGTCCGGGACAGGGGGTTCGCGAGCAGTACTTC CAISPGQGVREQYF
TRBJ1-5 TRBV5-8 . many TGTGCCAGCAGCTTTGGCTGGGGTGGCAATCAGCCCCAGCATTTT CASSFGWGGNQPQHF
TRBJ2-7 TRBV4-1 TRBD2 many TGCGCCAGCAGCCAAGAATCCGTGCTAGCGGGGGCCTACGAGCAGTACTTC CASSQESVLAGAYEQYF